What follows are 25 T cell receptor beta chains derived from one specimen sequenced in a study of OX40 agonist ivuxolimab in advanced cancers. TCRdb keeps only in-frame clones here, not all; method: immunoSEQ multiplex PCR. This sample has 51,000 or so clones; around 79% occur once, and the top ten carry approximately 2%. The sample was CD4+ or CD8+ T cells sorted from blood, taken in a trial of the OX40 agonist ivuxolimab. The receptors shown here come from an adult with an advanced solid tumor such as melanoma, head and neck, liver or kidney cancer.

The chain couples TRBV29-1 to TRBJ2-1; 7 nucleotides align to TRBD2. The CDR3 loop spans 14 amino acids. V shed 6 bases and J 0 bases; nucleotides not matched to a gene: 5. CDR1 is SQVTM, CDR2 ANQGSEA, per germline. The CDR3 bases are TGCAGCGTGCTAGCGGCAAGCTCCTACAATGAGCAGTTCTTC. It yields the protein CSVLAASSYNEQFF.

This sequence joins TRBV6-5 and TRBJ2-1; TRBD2 aligns across 7 bases. Losses at the gene ends were 6 bases for V and 7 bases for J; bases not matched to a gene: 0. This CDR3 has 11 residues. Germline V CDR1 and CDR2: MNHEY, SVGAGI. The CDR3 bases are TGTGCCAGCAGAGCGGGGAATGAGCAGTTCTTC. Translated: CASRAGNEQFF.

The chain couples TRBV6-5 to TRBJ2-2, with a tentative D call TRBD1 (5 bases). V lost 6 bases to trimming and J lost 1 base, with 9 bases between them. The V gene's germline CDR1 is MNHEY and CDR2 SVGAGI. The CDR3 sequence is 14 residues long. DNA for the CDR3: TGTGCCAGCAGGAGACAGTTGAACACCGGGGAGCTGTTTTTT. Translated, it gives CASRRQLNTGELFF.

This clone was recorded only once. The gene calls are TRBV18 and TRBJ1-6; TRBD1 matches at 7 bases. Germline CDR1 is KGHSH and CDR2 is LQKENI. This CDR3 spans 14 amino acids. With 6 bases clipped from V and 10 bases from J, the junction kept 9 bases outside the gene matches. The CDR3 sequence is CASSLQVDRSPLHF. The DNA of the CDR3 is TGTGCCAGCTCGCTCCAGGTGGACAGGTCACCCCTCCACTTT.

The sample holds one count of this clone. V and J are TRBV18 and TRBJ2-1; 13 positions agree with TRBD2. Germline loops: CDR1 KGHSH, CDR2 LQKENI. Trimming cost V 3 bases and J 9 bases; bases outside gene matches: 5. The CDR3 length is 15 residues. CDR3 coding DNA: TGTGCCAGCTCACCCGGGACTAGCGGGAAAATTGAGCAGTTCTTC. This gives the protein CASSPGTSGKIEQFF. Drawing the rest from reference TRBV18 and TRBJ2-1, the complete variable domain is NAGVMQNPRHLVRRRGQEARLRCSPMKGHSHVYWYRQLPEEGLKFMVYLQKENIIDESGMPKERFSAEFPKEGPSILRIQQVVRGDSAAYFCASSPGTSGKIEQFFGPGTRLTVL.

The gene calls are TRBV13 and TRBJ2-1, with D possibly TRBD2 on 6 matching bases. CDR3 size: 15 residues. Trimming removed 5 bases at V and 3 bases at J, with 14 bases between. Germline-derived CDR1 and CDR2 are PRHDT and FYEKMQ (reference sequence). For the CDR3, the DNA is TGTGCCAGCAGCCCACAAGCGGGTGTCTACAATGAGCAGTTCTTC. It specifies CASSPQAGVYNEQFF.

The table lists this clone with a count of one. The rearrangement joins TRBV4-3 to TRBJ2-3; perhaps TRBD2 as D (7 bases). This CDR3 has 15 residues. CDR1 LGHNA and CDR2 YSLEER come from the germline V gene. Trimming took 0 bases from V and 6 from J, leaving 13 bases between them. The chain's CDR3 is CASSQDSRGGDTQYF. CDR3 in DNA: TGCGCCAGCAGCCAAGATAGTCGCGGGGGCGATACGCAGTATTTT.

This clone has just one count. The rearrangement joins TRBV19 to TRBJ2-1; 7 nucleotides agree with TRBD1. This CDR3 has 16 amino acids. Germline V gene data show CDR1 as LNHDA and CDR2 as SQIVND (reference sequence). V lost 5 bases, J lost 4 bases, and 11 bases stayed unmatched. CDR3: CASSSPGQLGYNEQFF. The CDR3 DNA is TGTGCCAGTAGTTCCCCGGGACAGCTCGGTTACAATGAGCAGTTCTTC.

This clone was picked up one time. The chain recombines TRBV28 with TRBJ1-4, with TRBD1 identical over 8 bases. Germline V gene lookup returns CDR1 MDHEN and CDR2 SYDVKM. The CDR3 totals 13 residues. The J segment lost 8 bases and the V segment lost 10 bases, leaving 9 bases of the junction unmatched. The CDR3 nucleotides read TGTGCCACCAGCGGGACAGGCGGCGAAAAACTGTTTTTT. The encoded protein is CATSGTGGEKLFF.

The chain carries TRBV30 and TRBJ1-2; D is uncertain. Germline V gives CDR1 GTSNPN, CDR2 SVGIG (reference sequence). V was trimmed by 0 bases and J by 7 bases, leaving 12 bases between them. The CDR3 has 13 residues. The CDR3 protein is CAWSVVGAFGYTF. Here the CDR3 DNA reads TGTGCCTGGAGTGTAGTAGGTGCGTTTGGCTACACCTTC.

This clone was detected a few times. The chain recombines TRBV14 with TRBJ2-2; D perhaps matches TRBD1 (6 bases). The CDR3 is made up of 13 amino acids. The germline V gene has CDR1 SGHDN and CDR2 FVKESK. The ends were cut back, 8 bases at V and 5 bases at J, with 12 bases in the middle. The CDR3 loop is CASGYRVTGELFF. In DNA, the CDR3 is TGTGCCAGCGGCTACAGGGTAACCGGGGAGCTGTTTTTT.

The rearrangement links TRBV6-5 to TRBJ2-3; the match to TRBD2 covers 9 bases. This CDR3 is built from 14 residues. Germline V lookup: CDR1 MNHEY, CDR2 SVGAGI. Trimming cost V 6 bases and J 1 base; bases outside gene matches: 2. Here the CDR3 DNA reads TGTGCCAGCAGCCGGACTAGCGGCACAGATACGCAGTATTTT. It yields the protein CASSRTSGTDTQYF.

This clone was picked up one time. The chain has TRBV28 and TRBJ2-6, with D perhaps given as TRBD1 or TRBD2 (6 bases each). The CDR3 runs to 18 residues. Germline CDR1 MDHEN, CDR2 SYDVKM. Trimming shortened V by 7 bases and J by 3 bases, and 22 bases separated the two germline ends. The CDR3: CASTQPGGSVFGANVLTF. CDR3 sequence (DNA): TGTGCCAGCACCCAACCCGGGGGCAGCGTTTTTGGGGCCAACGTCCTGACTTTC.

V and J are TRBV11-2 and TRBJ2-3; D unclear. CDR3 length: 15 residues. The germline gives CDR1 SGHAT, CDR2 FQNNGV. With 2 bases removed from V and 2 bases from J, the gap between germline ends came to 11 bases. The DNA for the CDR3 is TGTGCCAGCAGCTTAAACCCTTCACCCACAGATACGCAGTATTTT. This translates into CASSLNPSPTDTQYF.

This sequence joins TRBV19 and TRBJ1-2; no clear D gene. This CDR3 is built from 13 residues. The V and J ends lost 2 bases and 6 bases respectively, with 10 bases between them. Germline CDR1 reads LNHDA; CDR2 reads SQIVND (reference sequence). Written as DNA, the CDR3 is TGTGCCAGTAGTATATATCAGGAAGATGGCTACACCTTC. Amino acids: CASSIYQEDGYTF.

The chain employs TRBV5-4 and TRBJ2-5; TRBD1 matches 7 bases. CDR3 length equals 14 residues. The V gene end was trimmed by 5 bases and the J gene end by 3 bases; junction bases not matched to a gene: 7. Germline V gene sequence: CDR1 SGHNT, CDR2 YYREEE (reference sequence). CDR3 loop: CASRLQGPKETQYF. CDR3 nucleotides: TGTGCCAGCAGATTACAGGGGCCCAAAGAGACCCAGTACTTC.

The chain links TRBV7-2 to TRBJ1-2; no clear D gene. Looked up from germline, CDR1 is SGHTA and CDR2 is FQGNSA. The CDR3 extends over 15 amino acids. The germline V and J ends were trimmed by 5 bases and 5 bases, with 18 bases remaining between them. CDR3 nucleotides: TGTGCCAGCAGCCCGCCCGTAATGGGCTCTTATGGCTACACCTTC. Translated, it gives CASSPPVMGSYGYTF.

The chain couples TRBV5-4 to TRBJ1-2; unclear D gene. The germline V and J ends were trimmed by 6 bases and 7 bases, with 25 bases remaining between them. CDR3 size: 16 residues. CDR1 and CDR2 from the germline V gene are SGHNT and YYREEE (reference sequence). CDR3 loop: CASMSREERVYGGYTF. DNA for the CDR3: TGTGCCAGCATGTCTCGCGAGGAGCGGGTGTATGGTGGCTACACCTTC.

This clone was observed a few times. This chain uses TRBV7-9 with TRBJ2-7; D is undetermined. Trimming took 1 base from V and 9 from J, leaving 10 bases between them. CDR1 is SEHNR, CDR2 FQNEAQ, per germline (reference sequence). This CDR3 has 12 residues. The CDR3 region is CASSLDSPRQYF. CDR3 sequence (DNA): TGTGCCAGCAGCTTAGATTCCCCCCGGCAGTACTTC. The full variable domain, completed using reference TRBV7-9 and TRBJ2-7, is DTGVSQNPRHKITKRGQNVTFRCDPISEHNRLYWYRQTLGQGPEFLTYFQNEAQLEKSRLLSDRFSAERPKGSFSTLEIQRTEQGDSAMYLCASSLDSPRQYFGPGTRLTVT.

The chain has TRBV30 and TRBJ2-7, with D possibly matching TRBD2 (6 bases). V was shortened by 4 bases and J by 4 bases, with 14 bases between the two germline ends. The CDR3 contains 13 residues. Germline V CDR1 and CDR2: GTSNPN, SVGIG (reference sequence). CDR3 sequence (DNA): TGTGCCTGGACGCGGGACGGCTCGTACGAGCAGTACTTC. It yields the protein CAWTRDGSYEQYF.

The CDR3 DNA follows: TGTGCCATCAGGGGACAGGGTGGGGTGACTGAAGCTTTCTTT. It specifies CAIRGQGGVTEAFF. The chain joins TRBV10-3 to TRBJ1-1; 9 bases match TRBD1. This CDR3 spans 14 amino acids. Germline CDR1 and CDR2: ENHRY and SYGVKD. The V segment lost 6 bases and the J segment 5 bases; nucleotides outside the gene matches: 7.

This clone was recorded a few times. The chain is built from TRBV2 and TRBJ2-3, with TRBD2 matching 12 bases. This CDR3 has 13 amino acids. Germline-derived CDR1 and CDR2 are SNHLY and FYNNEI. Losses at the gene ends were 10 bases for V and 3 bases for J; bases not matched to a gene: 2. CDR3 in amino acids: CATTSGGTDTQYF. CDR3 bases: TGTGCCACGACTAGCGGGGGAACAGATACGCAGTATTTT.

This rearrangement joins TRBV29-1 to TRBJ2-4; TRBD1 or TRBD2 may be the D gene (5 bases each). V lost 6 bases and J lost 1, with 16 bases in between. Germline CDR1 and CDR2: SQVTM and ANQGSEA. The CDR3 runs to 15 residues. The CDR3: CSVSGPKGAKNIQYF. The CDR3, as DNA: TGCAGCGTGTCGGGGCCCAAGGGGGCCAAAAACATTCAGTACTTC.

The chain is built from TRBV6-5 and TRBJ1-5, with TRBD1 as a possible D gene (5 bases). Trimming left V 6 bases short and J 5 bases short, with 14 bases between. The CDR3 spans 14 residues. Germline CDR1 MNHEY, CDR2 SVGAGI. The CDR3 is CASSKQDSHQPQHF. CDR3 in DNA: TGTGCCAGCAGCAAACAAGACAGCCATCAGCCCCAGCATTTT.

This sequence joins TRBV7-2 and TRBJ2-7, with D perhaps TRBD1 (6 bases). CDR3 size: 14 residues. CDR1 and CDR2 (germline): SGHTA, FQGNSA. V gave up 7 bases and J gave up 2 bases, with 15 bases separating them. CDR3 sequence: CASTPGQLTYEQYF. CDR3 DNA: TGTGCCAGCACCCCAGGACAGCTTACCTACGAGCAGTACTTC.